These T cell receptor beta chains were read from a single sample in a study of T cell responses to AZD1222 COVID-19 vaccine. Measured with immunoSEQ multiplex PCR; TCRdb has only the in-frame clones, and not every one. The sample has about 130,000 clones, just over 90% seen once. Material: peripheral blood, obtained on day 0 of AZD1222 vaccination. The receptors shown here come from an adult in good health. Each CDR3 is given with its conserved first and last residue. The D gene is left open where the match is weak. A row's size may be missing; if present it is once, few, many or a size class.

CDR3 protein: CASSLNVLSSGNTIYF
CDR3 DNA: TGTGCCAGCAGCTTAAACGTGCTAAGCTCTGGAAACACCATATATTTT
J gene: TRBJ1-3
V gene: TRBV11-2
D gene: .
clone size: .

CDR3 protein: CASSSRMTSVSIYEQYF
CDR3 DNA: TGTGCCAGCAGCTCCCGCATGACTAGCGTAAGTATCTACGAGCAGTACTTC
J gene: TRBJ2-7
V gene: TRBV21-1
D gene: .
clone size: .

CDR3 protein: CASSPGAGGYGYTF
CDR3 DNA: TGTGCCAGCAGCCCGGGGGCAGGGGGATATGGCTACACCTTC
J gene: TRBJ1-2
V gene: TRBV3-1/TRBV3-2
D gene: TRBD1
clone size: .

CDR3 protein: CASSLRQVSTDTQYF
CDR3 DNA: TGTGCCAGCAGCCTACGACAGGTTAGCACAGATACGCAGTATTTT
J gene: TRBJ2-3
V gene: TRBV3-1/TRBV3-2
D gene: .
clone size: .

CDR3 protein: CASSRLMARNQPQHF
CDR3 DNA: TGTGCCAGCAGTCGCCTTATGGCCCGCAATCAGCCCCAGCATTTT
J gene: TRBJ1-5
V gene: TRBV6-5
D gene: .
clone size: .

CDR3 protein: CASSRDVPLDGYTF
CDR3 DNA: TGTGCCAGCAGCCGGGACGTCCCCTTGGATGGCTACACCTTC
J gene: TRBJ1-2
V gene: TRBV3-1/TRBV3-2
D gene: .
clone size: .

CDR3 protein: CASRVVGANVLTF
CDR3 DNA: TGTGCCAGCAGGGTTGTAGGTGCCAACGTCCTGACTTTC
J gene: TRBJ2-6
V gene: TRBV28
D gene: .
clone size: .

CDR3 protein: CASSPLLPGVIREKLFF
CDR3 DNA: TGTGCCAGCAGCCCCCTTCTTCCAGGGGTGATTAGGGAAAAACTGTTTTTT
J gene: TRBJ1-4
V gene: TRBV6-2/TRBV6-3
D gene: .
clone size: .

CDR3 protein: CASGLPDRGNEQFF
CDR3 DNA: TGTGCTAGTGGTTTGCCGGACAGGGGAAATGAGCAGTTCTTC
J gene: TRBJ2-1
V gene: TRBV12-5
D gene: TRBD1
clone size: .

CDR3 protein: CASSLRGDGNYGYTF
CDR3 DNA: TGCGCCAGCAGCTTGAGAGGGGACGGGAACTATGGCTACACCTTC
J gene: TRBJ1-2
V gene: TRBV5-1
D gene: .
clone size: .

CDR3 protein: CASSLDSGGETQYF
CDR3 DNA: TGTGCCAGCAGCTTAGATTCGGGTGGCGAGACCCAGTACTTC
J gene: TRBJ2-5
V gene: TRBV11-2
D gene: .
clone size: .

CDR3 protein: CASSLQGATEAFF
CDR3 DNA: TGCGCCAGCAGCTTGCAGGGGGCCACTGAAGCTTTCTTT
J gene: TRBJ1-1
V gene: TRBV5-1
D gene: TRBD1
clone size: .

CDR3 protein: CASSLIVAGPGDTQYF
CDR3 DNA: TGTGCCAGCAGCTTAATAGTAGCGGGGCCGGGGGATACGCAGTATTTT
J gene: TRBJ2-3
V gene: TRBV7-2
D gene: TRBD2
clone size: once

CDR3 protein: CASSFTDTQYF
CDR3 DNA: TGTGCCAGCAGTTTCACAGATACGCAGTATTTT
J gene: TRBJ2-3
V gene: TRBV12-3/TRBV12-4
D gene: .
clone size: .

CDR3 protein: CASSKGRPRDTYSYEQYF
CDR3 DNA: TGTGCCAGCAGCAAAGGGAGGCCCCGGGACACCTATTCCTACGAGCAGTACTTC
J gene: TRBJ2-7
V gene: TRBV21-1
D gene: .
clone size: .

CDR3 protein: CASRSRQTNTGELFF
CDR3 DNA: TGTGCCAGCAGATCTCGACAGACGAACACCGGGGAGCTGTTTTTT
J gene: TRBJ2-2
V gene: TRBV3-1/TRBV3-2
D gene: .
clone size: .

CDR3 protein: CASSIPGTSGTDTQYF
CDR3 DNA: TGTGCCAGCAGTATCCCGGGAACTAGCGGCACAGATACGCAGTATTTT
J gene: TRBJ2-3
V gene: TRBV7-2
D gene: TRBD2
clone size: .

CDR3 protein: CASSYSAGGYGYTF
CDR3 DNA: TGTGCCAGCAGTTACTCGGCAGGGGGCTATGGCTACACCTTC
J gene: TRBJ1-2
V gene: TRBV28
D gene: TRBD1
clone size: .

CDR3 protein: CASRPGQGRWTEAFF
CDR3 DNA: TGCGCCAGCAGACCAGGACAGGGGAGGTGGACTGAAGCTTTCTTT
J gene: TRBJ1-1
V gene: TRBV10-1
D gene: TRBD1
clone size: .

CDR3 protein: CASSLGGQGARSNQPQHF
CDR3 DNA: TGCGCCAGCAGCTTGGGGGGACAGGGGGCTCGTAGCAATCAGCCCCAGCATTTT
J gene: TRBJ1-5
V gene: TRBV5-1
D gene: TRBD1
clone size: .

CDR3 protein: CASSPQGGNTIYF
CDR3 DNA: TGCGCCAGCAGCCCTCAGGGTGGAAACACCATATATTTT
J gene: TRBJ1-3
V gene: TRBV4-1
D gene: .
clone size: .

CDR3 protein: CASRLTGAPSYEQYF
CDR3 DNA: TGTGCCAGCAGATTAACAGGGGCTCCGTCCTACGAGCAGTACTTC
J gene: TRBJ2-7
V gene: TRBV7-8
D gene: TRBD1
clone size: .

CDR3 protein: CASSQDPGGPLLGYTF
CDR3 DNA: TGTGCCAGCAGCCAAGATCCGGGGGGGCCCCTCCTGGGCTACACCTTC
J gene: TRBJ1-2
V gene: TRBV4-2
D gene: .
clone size: .

CDR3 protein: CASSQVISGTGTAFF
CDR3 DNA: TGTGCCAGCAGCCAAGTGATCTCCGGGACAGGGACGGCTTTCTTT
J gene: TRBJ1-1
V gene: TRBV3-1/TRBV3-2
D gene: TRBD1
clone size: .

CDR3 protein: CASSLEASDDIINYGYTF
CDR3 DNA: TGTGCCAGCAGCTTAGAAGCGTCGGACGATATAATAAACTATGGCTACACCTTC
J gene: TRBJ1-2
V gene: TRBV11-2
D gene: .
clone size: .

CDR3 protein: CASTQTSGGNEQFF
CDR3 DNA: TGTGCCAGCACCCAGACTAGCGGGGGTAATGAGCAGTTCTTC
J gene: TRBJ2-1
V gene: TRBV2
D gene: TRBD2
clone size: once

CDR3 protein: CASRLRAGAVYGYTF
CDR3 DNA: TGTGCCAGCAGGTTACGTGCGGGGGCAGTCTATGGCTACACCTTC
J gene: TRBJ1-2
V gene: TRBV5-5
D gene: .
clone size: .

CDR3 protein: CASSLRRDRVTSTDTQYF
CDR3 DNA: TGTGCCAGCTCACTTCGCCGGGACAGGGTCACTAGCACAGATACGCAGTATTTT
J gene: TRBJ2-3
V gene: TRBV18
D gene: TRBD1
clone size: .

CDR3 protein: CAIGRGQDNSPLHF
CDR3 DNA: TGTGCCATCGGCAGGGGGCAAGACAATTCACCCCTCCACTTT
J gene: TRBJ1-6
V gene: TRBV10-3
D gene: TRBD1
clone size: .

CDR3 protein: CASSQSHRVLYGYTF
CDR3 DNA: TGCGCCAGCAGTCAATCCCACAGGGTACTTTATGGCTACACCTTC
J gene: TRBJ1-2
V gene: TRBV23-1
D gene: .
clone size: .

CDR3 protein: CASSYDRGFGEQYF
CDR3 DNA: TGTGCCAGCAGTTACGACAGGGGATTCGGCGAGCAGTACTTC
J gene: TRBJ2-7
V gene: TRBV6-2/TRBV6-3
D gene: TRBD1
clone size: .